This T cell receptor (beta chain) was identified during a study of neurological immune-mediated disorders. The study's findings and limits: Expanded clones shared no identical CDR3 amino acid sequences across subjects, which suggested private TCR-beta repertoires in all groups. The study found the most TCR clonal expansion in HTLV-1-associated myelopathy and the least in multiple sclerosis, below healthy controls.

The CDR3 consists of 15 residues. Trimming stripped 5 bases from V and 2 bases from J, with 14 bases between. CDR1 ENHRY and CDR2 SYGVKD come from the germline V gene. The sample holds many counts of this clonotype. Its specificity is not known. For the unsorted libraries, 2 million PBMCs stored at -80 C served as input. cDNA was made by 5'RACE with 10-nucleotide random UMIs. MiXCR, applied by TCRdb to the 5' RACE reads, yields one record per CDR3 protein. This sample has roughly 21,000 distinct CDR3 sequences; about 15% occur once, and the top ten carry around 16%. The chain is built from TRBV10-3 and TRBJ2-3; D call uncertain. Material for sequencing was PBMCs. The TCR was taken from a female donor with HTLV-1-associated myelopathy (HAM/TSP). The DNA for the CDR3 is TGTGCCATCAGTTCTAGTCTCGGAATCACAGATACGCAGTATTTT. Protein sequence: CAISSSLGITDTQYF.